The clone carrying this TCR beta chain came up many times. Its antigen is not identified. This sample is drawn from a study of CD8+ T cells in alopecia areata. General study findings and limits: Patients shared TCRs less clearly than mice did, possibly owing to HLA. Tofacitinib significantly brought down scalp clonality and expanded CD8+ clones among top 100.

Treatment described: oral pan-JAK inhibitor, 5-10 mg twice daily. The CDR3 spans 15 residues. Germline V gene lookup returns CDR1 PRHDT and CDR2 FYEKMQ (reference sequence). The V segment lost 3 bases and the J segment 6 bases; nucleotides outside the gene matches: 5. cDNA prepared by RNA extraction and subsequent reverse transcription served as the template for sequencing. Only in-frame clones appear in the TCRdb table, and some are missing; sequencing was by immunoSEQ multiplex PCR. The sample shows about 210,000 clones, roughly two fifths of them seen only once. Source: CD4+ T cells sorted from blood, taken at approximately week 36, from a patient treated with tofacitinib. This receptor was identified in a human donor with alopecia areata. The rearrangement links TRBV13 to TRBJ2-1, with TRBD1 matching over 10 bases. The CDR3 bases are TGTGCCAGCAGCTTCCGACAGGGGGCGCGCAATGAGCAGTTCTTC. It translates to CASSFRQGARNEQFF.